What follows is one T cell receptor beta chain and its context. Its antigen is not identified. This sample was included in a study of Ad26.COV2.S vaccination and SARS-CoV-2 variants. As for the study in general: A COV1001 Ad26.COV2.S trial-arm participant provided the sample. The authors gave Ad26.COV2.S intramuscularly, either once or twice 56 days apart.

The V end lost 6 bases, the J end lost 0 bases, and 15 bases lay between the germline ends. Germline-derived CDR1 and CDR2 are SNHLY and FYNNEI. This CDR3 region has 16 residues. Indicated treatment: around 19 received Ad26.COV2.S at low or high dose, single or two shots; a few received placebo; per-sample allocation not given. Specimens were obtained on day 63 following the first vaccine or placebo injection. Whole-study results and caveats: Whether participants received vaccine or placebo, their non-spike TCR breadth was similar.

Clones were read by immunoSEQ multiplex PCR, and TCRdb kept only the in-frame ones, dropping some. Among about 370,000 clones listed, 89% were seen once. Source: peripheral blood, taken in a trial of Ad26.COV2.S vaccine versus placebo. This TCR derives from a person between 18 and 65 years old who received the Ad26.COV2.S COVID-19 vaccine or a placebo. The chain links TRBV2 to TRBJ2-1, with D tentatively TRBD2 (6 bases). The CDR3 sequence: CASRSSAPSSYNEQFF. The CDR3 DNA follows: TGTGCCAGCAGGTCTAGCGCGCCGAGCTCCTACAATGAGCAGTTCTTC.